These T cell receptor beta chains were read from a single sample in a study of blood T cells in healthy people across ages. Using its own MiXCR run on the 5' RACE reads, TCRdb lists one record per CDR3 protein. The data contain roughly 700,000 distinct CDR3 sequences, 49% of them singletons. Sequencing was done on a sample of blood. The receptors here all came from a woman aged 60-75 years in good health. The CDR3 runs from the conserved cysteine through the conserved F or W. The D gene is left open where the match is weak. Only some rows state a clone size, as once, few, many or a class for expanded clones.

TRBJ2-7 TRBV7-2 . . TGTGCCAGCAGCTACGATTCGCCCTCCTACGAGCAGTACTTC CASSYDSPSYEQYF
TRBJ2-4 TRBV29-1 . . TGCAGCGTTGCTTGGGAGAAAAACATTCAGTACTTC CSVAWEKNIQYF
TRBJ2-1 TRBV30 TRBD2 . TGTGCCTGGAGTGTAAAGTCTAGCGGGAGTCGAAGAAATGAGCAGTTCTTC CAWSVKSSGSRRNEQFF
TRBJ2-1 TRBV30 . many TGTGCCTGGAGTCCAGGGCTATACTACAATGAGCAGTTCTTC CAWSPGLYYNEQFF
TRBJ2-3 TRBV10-3 . few TGTGCCATCATGAGCCCTAGCACAGATACGCAGTATTTT CAIMSPSTDTQYF
TRBJ2-2 TRBV15 TRBD2 once TGTGCCACCAGCAGTAAACGGACTAGCGGGAGAAAGGGGGAGCTGTTTTTT CATSSKRTSGRKGELFF
TRBJ2-7 TRBV5-1 TRBD2 . TGCGCCAGCAGCTTGTGGTCTAGCGGGGCCTACGAGCAGTACTTC CASSLWSSGAYEQYF
TRBJ2-1 TRBV6-2/TRBV6-3 . once TGTGCCAGCAGTTACTACCGTAGTGAACGGGAGTTAGGGTACAATGAGCAGTTCTTC CASSYYRSERELGYNEQFF
TRBJ1-6 TRBV7-2 . . TGTGCCAGCAGCTTAGGGCAGGGACTTAATTCACCCCTCCACTTT CASSLGQGLNSPLHF
TRBJ2-5 TRBV4-3 . once TGCGCCAGCAGCCAGAGACTACTTTTCAGAAGGAATGAGCAGTACTTC CASSQRLLFRRNEQYF
TRBJ2-7 TRBV6-6 . . TGTGCCAGCATCTCCGGGTCCGGGGGCTCCTACGAGCAGTACTTC CASISGSGGSYEQYF
TRBJ2-4 TRBV20-1 . . TGCAGTGCCACCTACCAGGGAATTGCCAAAAACATTCAGTACTTC CSATYQGIAKNIQYF
TRBJ1-2 TRBV3-1 . few TGTGCCAGCAGCCAAGACAGGGAGCGTAACTATGGCTACACCTTC CASSQDRERNYGYTF
TRBJ2-7 TRBV18 TRBD1 many TGTGCCAGCTCACCACCGGACAGGAACCCTTACGAGCAGTACTTC CASSPPDRNPYEQYF
TRBJ1-5 TRBV6-5 . . TGTGCCAGCAGTAACAGGGTGCGGGAAGATCAGCCCCAGCATTTT CASSNRVREDQPQHF
TRBJ2-7 TRBV6-5 . few TGTGCCAGCAGAACTAGTGCGACCTCCTACGAGCAGTACTTC CASRTSATSYEQYF
TRBJ2-7 TRBV29-1 . . TGCAGCGTTGTAGAGGGGATTCGCTACGAGCAGTACTTC CSVVEGIRYEQYF
TRBJ1-2 TRBV6-2/TRBV6-3 . . TGTGCCAGCAGTGACCGGGTCCCAGGATATTATGGCTACACCTTC CASSDRVPGYYGYTF
TRBJ2-7 TRBV9 . . TGTGCCAGCAGCGTAGGGTACAATGAGCAGTACTTC CASSVGYNEQYF
TRBJ2-7 TRBV6-5 . . TGTGCCAGCAGTTACCGGGTGTGGGGTTCCTACGAGCAGTACTTC CASSYRVWGSYEQYF
TRBJ2-5 TRBV7-2 TRBD2 . TGTGCCAGCAGCGTAGCGGGCTCAAAGACCCAGTACTTC CASSVAGSKTQYF
TRBJ1-2 TRBV2 . once TGTGCCAGGGGAGCCCCAGGGGCCTTAAACTATGGCTACACCTTC CARGAPGALNYGYTF
TRBJ2-3 TRBV28 . . TGTGCCAGCAGTTTAAGTACCACGCAGTATTTT CASSLSTTQYF
TRBJ2-5 TRBV28 . . TGTGCCAGCAGTTGGGCAGCAAACTTCCAAGAGACCCAGTACTTC CASSWAANFQETQYF
TRBJ1-3 TRBV7-2 TRBD1 . TGTGCCAGCAGATTACAGGGGGCAGGGGGAAACACCATATATTTT CASRLQGAGGNTIYF
TRBJ2-7 TRBV5-1 . few TGCGCCAGCAGCCTTGGAATGGAGACTTCTCCCCAGTACTTC CASSLGMETSPQYF
TRBJ1-4 TRBV27 . few TGTGCCAGCAGTGTTGGACAGCCCTACTCGGGGGATAATGAAAAACTGTTTTTT CASSVGQPYSGDNEKLFF
TRBJ2-1 TRBV7-2 . . TGTGCCAGCAGCTTAAGACTTACGGCCAATGAGCAGTTCTTC CASSLRLTANEQFF
TRBJ2-7 TRBV9 . . TGTGCCAGCAGCGTAGAACCGGGAGTCCCCTACGAGCAGTACTTC CASSVEPGVPYEQYF
TRBJ2-7 TRBV20-1 TRBD2 few TGCAGTGTACTACTAGCGGCCTCTTACGAGCAGTACTTC CSVLLAASYEQYF
TRBJ2-4 TRBV7-2 . few TGTGCCAGCAGCCCGATTAAAAACATTCAGTACTTC CASSPIKNIQYF
TRBJ2-7 TRBV20-1 TRBD2 . TGCAGTGCTAGAGACACCCCTACTAGCGGGAGATCCTACGAGCAGTACTTC CSARDTPTSGRSYEQYF
TRBJ2-1 TRBV6-6 TRBD2 . TGTGCCAGCAGTTCTAGCGGGAGGGGACAGCGTAGTGAGCAGTTCTTC CASSSSGRGQRSEQFF
TRBJ1-4 TRBV20-1 . . TGCAGTGCTAGTACCTCAGCGGAAAAACTGTTTTTT CSASTSAEKLFF
TRBJ1-2 TRBV5-1 . . TGCGCCAGCACCTTTGGACCCGGGACGGTGAACTATGGCTACACCTTC CASTFGPGTVNYGYTF
TRBJ2-1 TRBV9 TRBD2 many TGTGCCAGCAGCGCCTCCGGGACTAATTACAATGAGCAGTTCTTC CASSASGTNYNEQFF
TRBJ2-2 TRBV6-6 TRBD1 . TGTGCCAATTCAGACAGGGGGCGAGACACCGGGGAGCTGTTTTTT CANSDRGRDTGELFF
TRBJ1-4 TRBV4-3 . many TGCGCCAGCAGCCAAGATACTAGAGAGGGGTCGTCTAATGAAAAACTGTTTTTT CASSQDTREGSSNEKLFF
TRBJ2-3 TRBV29-1 . many TGCAGCGTTGAAGACGGGAGAGTGGATACGCAGTATTTT CSVEDGRVDTQYF
TRBJ1-1 TRBV28 . . TGTGCCAGCAGATTTAGACAAGCTTTCTTT CASRFRQAFF
TRBJ1-1 TRBV7-9 . once TGTGCCAGCAGCTTTGGACCGTTGAACACTGAAGCTTTCTTT CASSFGPLNTEAFF
TRBJ1-1 TRBV4-2 TRBD1 . TGTGCCAGCAGCCAATCCTTGGGACAGGGGAACACTGAAGCTTTCTTT CASSQSLGQGNTEAFF
TRBJ2-6 TRBV5-1 . . TGCGCCAGCACCCCACGCCGACTCTCTGGGACCAACGTCCTGACTTTC CASTPRRLSGTNVLTF